This TCR beta chain appears in the sequencing data of a study of blood T cell repertoires in COVID-19. Overall study: PBMCs, B-cell-depleted T cells, or T cells provided the cDNA or gDNA that made up the material.

Here immunoSEQ multiplex PCR was the method, and the copy in TCRdb shows in-frame clones only, minus some. The table shows 200,000 to 250,000 clones, with 70% to 90% occurring only once. A few counts support this clone. Seattle researchers signed up patients amid active infection and tracked them longitudinally. Germline CDR1 reads SGHAT; CDR2 reads FQDESV (reference sequence). V was clipped by 3 bases and J by 1 base, with 9 bases between them. The CDR3 is 14 amino acids. The clonotype originates from a woman in her 70s with COVID-19, enrolled during active disease. The rearrangement joins TRBV11-1 to TRBJ1-1; maybe TRBD1 (6 bases). The sample was peripheral blood. CDR3 loop: CASSFSRGNTEAFF. CDR3 nucleotides: TGTGCCAGCAGCTTTTCCAGGGGGAACACTGAAGCTTTCTTT.